This T cell receptor (beta chain) was sequenced for a study of T cell responses to AZD1222 COVID-19 vaccine. Study-wide points: Close to half of all spike-specific TCRs reportedly target regions of the variants that are unmutated.

Generated by immunoSEQ multiplex PCR, the TCRdb table keeps only in-frame clones and is missing some. Of 75,000 to 100,000 clones in the sample, over 85% were seen once. A word on this clone: Its target is not known.

CDR3 length: 13 amino acids. Deletions cut 1 base from V and 6 bases from J, with 10 bases between. CDR1 and CDR2 (germline): PRHDT, FYEKMQ (reference sequence). Here the sequenced sample was peripheral blood, taken on day 0 of AZD1222 vaccination. The chain is built from TRBV13 and TRBJ2-7, with D uncertain. This clonotype was obtained from an adult in good health. CDR3: CASSLDDELEQYF. In DNA, the CDR3 is TGTGCCAGCAGCTTAGATGATGAACTCGAGCAGTACTTC.